The T cell receptor (beta chain) under discussion was sequenced for a study of T-cell memory formation after mild COVID-19. This clonotype was counted between two and nine times. TCRdb re-derived calls from the 5' RACE reads in MiXCR, one entry per CDR3 protein. The sample records roughly 500,000 distinct CDR3 sequences, over 20% being singletons. This TCR derives from an adult woman who had mild COVID-19 (a few samples of this study predate the infection). Cell type and time point are not known. Sequencing was carried out using PBMCs or a T cell subset sorted from them (not recorded which).

The CDR3 coding sequence is TGTGCCAGCAAACCCGGGACCCCGTCCTACGAGCAGTACTTC. It specifies CASKPGTPSYEQYF. The chain couples TRBV6-2 or TRBV6-3 to TRBJ2-7, with D tentatively TRBD1 or TRBD2 (5 bases each). V dropped 7 bases and J dropped 1 base, with 14 bases sitting between them. The CDR3 is 14 residues long. From germline, CDR1 is MNHEY and CDR2 SVGEGT.